Detailed here is one TCR beta chain. The antigen is not known. The data derive from a study of CD8+CD57+ T cells in acquired aplastic anemia. Whole-study findings and limits: Common to patients and controls were around 30 CD8+ CDR3 sequences. In CD8+ cells, Simpson's diversity showed no significant difference between patients and controls.

Flow cytometry had shown expanded CD8+CD57+ cells in the patients chosen for sequencing. Severe acquired aplastic anemia affected all patients. Patients were treatment-naive when blood was sampled. Between the trimmed V and J ends, which lost 3 bases and 2 bases, there was a span of 7 bases. The germline CDR1 and CDR2 sequences are SQVTM and ANQGSEA. This CDR3 is 13 amino acids long. Genomic DNA constituted the template upon which TCR beta VDJ and CDR3 profiling was performed. TCRdb passed the reads through MiXCR, listing each CDR3 protein once. The sample has approximately 190,000 distinct CDR3 sequences, roughly half seen once.

This clonotype was obtained from a human donor with aplastic anemia. The sequenced sample consisted of sorted CD4+, CD8+, or CD8+CD57+ T cells (not recorded which) from PBMCs. The chain links TRBV29-1 to TRBJ1-4; D ambiguous. The CDR3 DNA is TGCAGCGTTGATGGGTTGACTAATGAAAAACTGTTTTTT. Translating gives CSVDGLTNEKLFF. Looking up the rest from reference TRBV29-1 and TRBJ1-4 gives the full variable domain: SAVISQKPSRDICQRGTSLTIQCQVDSQVTMMFWYRQQPGQSLTLIATANQGSEATYESGFVIDKFPISRPNLTFSTLTVSNMSPEDSSIYLCSVDGLTNEKLFFGSGTQLSVL.